These 26 T cell receptor beta chains originate from one sample sequenced in a study of OX40 agonist ivuxolimab in advanced cancers. The receptor library was made with the immunoSEQ multiplex PCR assay. Here the immuneACCESS table is served through TCRdb, limited to in-frame sequences with V and J called. Missing clones are a known gap in these copies; in checked studies unresolved V genes cover under half, and the rest lacks a known reason. Here the sample has approximately 100,000 clones; less than 85% occur a single time. The ten top clones hold roughly 5.5% of the sample. Specimen: CD4+ or CD8+ T cells sorted from blood, collected in a trial of the OX40 agonist ivuxolimab. Every receptor here comes from an adult with an advanced solid tumor such as melanoma, head and neck, liver or kidney cancer.

The chain uses TRBV7-3 and TRBJ2-1; TRBD2 matches at 9 bases. Trimming removed 5 bases from V and 9 bases from J; junction bases left unmatched: 5. CDR1 is SGHTA, CDR2 FQGTGA, per germline. CDR3 length equals 13 residues. The CDR3 DNA reads as TGTGCCAGCAGCCCCGGACTAGCGCGTGAGCAGTTCTTC. Encoded protein: CASSPGLAREQFF.

This clone was observed a single time. The V gene is TRBV4-2, the J gene TRBJ2-7; 8 bases are a match to TRBD1. V lost 1 base and J lost 1; bases outside the gene matches: 6. Per the germline V gene, CDR1 is LGHNA and CDR2 is YNFKEQ. CDR3 length equals 16 residues. CDR3 amino acids: CASSQGGQGISYEQYF. DNA for the CDR3: TGTGCCAGCAGCCAAGGAGGACAGGGAATTTCCTACGAGCAGTACTTC.

The V gene is TRBV6-5, the J gene TRBJ2-7; D is ambiguous. This CDR3 has 12 amino acids. V was pared by 5 bases and J by 4 bases, with 9 bases between. CDR1 and CDR2 (germline): MNHEY, SVGAGI. In nucleotides, the CDR3 is TGTGCCAGCAGTGATGTCGCGTACGAGCAGTACTTC. It is translated as CASSDVAYEQYF.

The chain links TRBV6-5 to TRBJ1-3, with 7 nucleotides matching TRBD1. The junction had 3 bases not matched to a gene; V was cut back by 5 bases and J by 2 bases. Germline-derived CDR1 and CDR2 are MNHEY and SVGAGI. The CDR3 is 14 residues long. The CDR3 nucleotides are TGTGCCAGCAGTCGACAGGGCCCTGGAAACACCATATATTTT. Protein product: CASSRQGPGNTIYF.

The chain joins TRBV5-1 to TRBJ2-6, with D maybe TRBD1 (5 bases). The CDR3 spans 17 residues. Germline loops: CDR1 SGHRS, CDR2 YFSETQ. The ends were cut back, 0 bases at V and 0 bases at J, with 10 bases in the middle. In DNA, the CDR3 is TGCGCCAGCAGCTTGGGACAGAAAAACTCTGGGGCCAACGTCCTGACTTTC. It encodes CASSLGQKNSGANVLTF.

Comment on this clone: This sample includes further DNA sequences coding for the same CDR3. The chain uses TRBV9 and TRBJ1-1; perhaps TRBD1 as D (5 bases). Germline CDR1 reads SGDLS; CDR2 reads YYNGEE. Trimming took off 4 bases at V and 0 bases at J, with 13 bases between the two ends. The CDR3 runs to 15 residues. This CDR3 reads CASSPGRGMNTEAFF. CDR3 coding DNA: TGTGCCAGCAGCCCAGGTCGGGGGATGAACACTGAAGCTTTCTTT.

The chain is built from TRBV6-5 and TRBJ1-6; D gene unclear. The V gene lost 10 bases and the J gene lost 5 bases, with 9 bases spanning the gap. This CDR3 is built from 12 residues. Germline V gives CDR1 MNHEY, CDR2 SVGAGI. The CDR3 DNA is TGTGCCACTTCGAGGGATAATTCACCCCTCCACTTT. Residues: CATSRDNSPLHF.

This clone is medium-sized. CDR3 residues: CASTARGGNTIYF. The CDR3, as DNA: TGTGCCAGTACCGCCCGAGGGGGAAACACCATATATTTT. V is TRBV19 and J is TRBJ1-3; D remains ambiguous. This CDR3 is built from 13 residues. Trimming left V 7 bases short and J 4 bases short, with 11 bases between. CDR1 and CDR2 (germline): LNHDA, SQIVND (reference sequence).

This chain connects TRBV28 to TRBJ2-3, with 12 nucleotides matching TRBD2. The CDR3 consists of 16 residues. The V gene's germline CDR1 is MDHEN and CDR2 SYDVKM. J gave up 2 bases and V 3 bases, and 3 bases lay outside the gene matches. The CDR3 bases are TGTGCCAGCAGTTTCGGACTAGCGGGGTCCACAGATACGCAGTATTTT. This codes for CASSFGLAGSTDTQYF.

The chain recombines TRBV19 with TRBJ2-5; 7 nucleotides match TRBD1. The V segment lost 4 bases and the J segment 2 bases; nucleotides outside the gene matches: 7. The CDR3 sequence is 15 residues long. Germline lookup yields CDR1 LNHDA and CDR2 SQIVND (reference sequence). The CDR3 DNA follows: TGTGCCAGTAGTAGAGACAGGGAAGGGCAAGAGACCCAGTACTTC. Protein: CASSRDREGQETQYF.

The gene calls are TRBV5-1 and TRBJ2-7, with 8 bases fitting TRBD1. CDR1 and CDR2 from the germline V gene are SGHRS and YFSETQ. The length of the CDR3 is 15 residues. Trimming removed 5 bases from V and 0 bases from J; junction bases left unmatched: 7. The CDR3 bases are TGCGCCAGCAGACAATCTGGACAGGGCTCCTACGAGCAGTACTTC. It is translated as CASRQSGQGSYEQYF.

The chain combines TRBV6-5 with TRBJ2-1; D might be TRBD2 (5 bases). The CDR3 covers 15 residues. With 5 bases removed from V and 5 bases from J, the gap between germline ends came to 16 bases. CDR1 and CDR2 (germline): MNHEY, SVGAGI. CDR3 amino acids: CASSANSVANNEQFF. In nucleotides, the CDR3 is TGTGCCAGCAGTGCTAATAGCGTTGCTAACAATGAGCAGTTCTTC.

This chain links TRBV19 with TRBJ2-7; the match to TRBD1 covers 8 bases. The CDR3 is 15 amino acids. CDR1 is LNHDA, CDR2 SQIVND, per germline (reference sequence). The ends lost 4 bases at V and 2 bases at J; junction bases unmatched: 7. The DNA for the CDR3 is TGTGCCAGTAGTACCTCTGGACAGGGCGCCTACGAGCAGTACTTC. Translation: CASSTSGQGAYEQYF.

Note on this clone: At the DNA level, this CDR3 is encoded by other sequences in the same sample as well. The chain carries TRBV19 and TRBJ1-2; 7 nucleotides align to TRBD1. V lost 3 bases and J lost 3; bases outside the gene matches: 1. Germline V gene data show CDR1 as LNHDA and CDR2 as SQIVND (reference sequence). The CDR3 is 13 residues long. The CDR3, as DNA: TGTGCCAGTAGTATTGGACAGGACTATGGCTACACCTTC. Translation gives CASSIGQDYGYTF.

The chain employs TRBV6-1 and TRBJ2-7, with a possible D match to TRBD1 (6 bases). Per the germline V gene, CDR1 is MNHNS and CDR2 is SASEGT. The V end lost 5 bases, the J end lost 4 bases, and 15 bases lay between the germline ends. The CDR3 runs to 14 residues. The CDR3 region is CASSLTRGTYEQYF. DNA of the CDR3: TGTGCCAGCAGTTTGACAAGGGGGACGTACGAGCAGTACTTC.

This clone was observed once. The chain joins TRBV4-3 to TRBJ1-2; D unresolved. Germline V gene sequence: CDR1 LGHNA, CDR2 YSLEER. The CDR3 is 14 residues long. V was trimmed by 4 bases and J by 5 bases, leaving 14 bases between them. This CDR3 reads CASSPTGKGYGYTF. As DNA, the CDR3 is TGCGCCAGCAGCCCAACGGGGAAAGGTTATGGCTACACCTTC.

A remark on this clone: One end of the junction is discordant with germline, which a read error may explain. The chain has TRBV2 and TRBJ2-5, with D possibly TRBD2 on 6 matching bases. Per germline, CDR1 SNHLY and CDR2 FYNNEI. This CDR3 region has 16 residues. CDR3 protein: CASSEDILAGRETQYF. The CDR3 coding sequence is TGTGCCAGCAGCGAAGATATACTAGCAGGACGGGAGACCCAGTACTTC.

The chain employs TRBV30 and TRBJ1-1, with D possibly TRBD1 on 5 matching bases. The CDR3 length is 15 residues. The V and J ends lost 5 bases and 4 bases respectively, with 20 bases between them. Germline V lookup: CDR1 GTSNPN, CDR2 SVGIG (reference sequence). In DNA, the CDR3 is TGTGCCTGGTCGGGGACGGCGGTTCGGACCACTGAAGCTTTCTTT. This sequence encodes CAWSGTAVRTTEAFF.

V and J are TRBV7-3 and TRBJ2-1; tentatively, D is TRBD1 (5 bases). Trimming pared 5 bases from V and 4 bases from J, leaving 9 bases between. Germline CDR1 is SGHTA and CDR2 is FQGTGA. CDR3 length: 13 amino acids. The CDR3 protein is CASSTGHYNEQFF. For the CDR3, the DNA is TGTGCCAGCAGCACCGGACATTACAATGAGCAGTTCTTC.

The chain uses TRBV6-5 and TRBJ2-7; maybe TRBD2 (5 bases). Trimming shortened V by 6 bases and J by 3 bases, and 18 bases separated the two germline ends. The CDR3 contains 15 residues. Germline V gives CDR1 MNHEY, CDR2 SVGAGI. The CDR3 DNA follows: TGTGCCAGCAGAGCCCTAAAGGCGGGCTACTACGAGCAGTACTTC. It encodes CASRALKAGYYEQYF.

The sample holds a few counts of this clone. The chain employs TRBV19 and TRBJ1-5; D might be TRBD1 (6 bases). This CDR3 is built from 14 residues. The V and J ends lost 5 bases and 7 bases respectively, with 15 bases between them. CDR1 is LNHDA and CDR2 is SQIVND in the germline V gene (reference sequence). CDR3 sequence reads: CASSLEWGPQPQHF. The CDR3 region has the DNA TGTGCCAGTAGTCTCGAGTGGGGGCCGCAGCCCCAGCATTTT.

This clone has more than one count but fewer than ten. The chain uses TRBV5-1 and TRBJ2-1, with TRBD2 as a possible D gene (6 bases). This CDR3 spans 16 amino acids. Germline CDR1 is SGHRS and CDR2 is YFSETQ. The ends were cut back, 0 bases at V and 1 base at J, with 11 bases in the middle. The CDR3 here is CASSLEPGSSYNEQFF. CDR3 nucleotide sequence: TGCGCCAGCAGCTTGGAGCCCGGGAGTTCCTACAATGAGCAGTTCTTC.

The rearrangement uses TRBV18 and TRBJ1-3; D might be TRBD1 (6 bases). V dropped 3 bases and J dropped 0 bases, with 12 bases sitting between them. The CDR3 loop spans 16 amino acids. Germline V gene lookup returns CDR1 KGHSH and CDR2 LQKENI. The CDR3 sequence: CASSPSEGGSGNTIYF. The CDR3 DNA sequence: TGTGCCAGCTCACCCTCCGAGGGGGGCTCTGGAAACACCATATATTTT.

The chain joins TRBV21-1 to TRBJ2-7; the table names TRBD2, a call not compared with the DNA. TRBV21-1 is an annotated pseudogene. This CDR3 has 14 residues. CDR3 sequence reads: CASSSPGVPYEQYF. The CDR3 DNA reads TGTGCCAGCAGCTCGCCGGGTGTCCCCTACGAGCAGTACTTC.

The chain employs TRBV7-9 and TRBJ2-7, with D tentatively TRBD2 (5 bases). The CDR3 spans 15 residues. Per germline, CDR1 SEHNR and CDR2 FQNEAQ (reference sequence). V lost 0 bases, J lost 3 bases, and 12 bases lay in between. CDR3 sequence: CASSLARGPSYEQYF. CDR3 nucleotide sequence: TGTGCCAGCAGCTTAGCGCGCGGGCCTAGCTACGAGCAGTACTTC. Full variable domain (outside the CDR3, taken from reference TRBV7-9 and TRBJ2-7): DTGVSQNPRHKITKRGQNVTFRCDPISEHNRLYWYRQTLGQGPEFLTYFQNEAQLEKSRLLSDRFSAERPKGSFSTLEIQRTEQGDSAMYLCASSLARGPSYEQYFGPGTRLTVT.

The chain joins TRBV11-3 to TRBJ1-1, with D unresolved. The ends were cut back, 2 bases at V and 2 bases at J, with 6 bases in the middle. The CDR3 consists of 13 residues. Germline CDR1 SGHNT, CDR2 YENEEA. The CDR3 reads CASSLKINTEAFF. The DNA for the CDR3 is TGTGCCAGCAGCTTAAAGATAAACACTGAAGCTTTCTTT. The full variable domain, rest sourced from reference TRBV11-3 and TRBJ1-1, is EAGVVQSPRYKIIEKKQPVAFWCNPISGHNTLYWYLQNLGQGPELLIRYENEEAVDDSQLPKDRFSAERLKGVDSTLKIQPAELGDSAVYLCASSLKINTEAFFGQGTRLTVV.